This passage covers 3 T cell receptor beta chains from one sample sequenced in a study of T-cell reconstitution after alpha-beta-depleted transplantation in children. Preparation of the TCRbeta library used unique molecular identifiers. TCRdb re-derived calls from the PCR reads in MiXCR, one entry per CDR3 protein. The sample gives 330,000 or so distinct CDR3 sequences, 10% of which show up once; about 2.3% is in the top ten. The sample consisted of PBMCs from the stem cell graft donor, taken from the stem cell graft. The receptor set was obtained from a human donor who donated a stem cell graft to a child with acute lymphoblastic leukemia.

V usage is TRBV20-1 and J usage is TRBJ1-1; D remains unclear. The CDR3 extends over 16 amino acids. Germline loops: CDR1 DFQATT, CDR2 SNEGSKA (reference sequence). Trimming pared 2 bases from V and 1 base from J, leaving 17 bases between. Here the CDR3 reads CSARRLQIRQNTEAFF. CDR3 DNA: TGCAGTGCTAGACGCTTACAGATCCGACAGAACACTGAAGCTTTCTTT.

A remark on this clonotype: A junction boundary mismatches the germline segment, possibly from a read error. This sequence joins TRBV29-1 and TRBJ2-5; D is unclear. The CDR3 has 12 residues. Germline CDR1 SQVTM, CDR2 ANQGSEA. The CDR3 nucleotides are TGCAGCGTTTCCTTTAGCAAGGAGACCAAGTACTTC. Encoded protein: CSVSFSKETKYF.

V gene TRBV7-2 combines with J gene TRBJ1-2; D remains ambiguous. Germline assignment: CDR1 SGHTA and CDR2 FQGNSA. The V gene lost 1 base and the J gene lost 8 bases, with 14 bases spanning the gap. The CDR3 sequence is 14 residues long. CDR3 DNA sequence: TGTGCCAGCAGCTTAGAGAAGGCCGGCCAGGGCTACACCTTC. It yields the protein CASSLEKAGQGYTF.